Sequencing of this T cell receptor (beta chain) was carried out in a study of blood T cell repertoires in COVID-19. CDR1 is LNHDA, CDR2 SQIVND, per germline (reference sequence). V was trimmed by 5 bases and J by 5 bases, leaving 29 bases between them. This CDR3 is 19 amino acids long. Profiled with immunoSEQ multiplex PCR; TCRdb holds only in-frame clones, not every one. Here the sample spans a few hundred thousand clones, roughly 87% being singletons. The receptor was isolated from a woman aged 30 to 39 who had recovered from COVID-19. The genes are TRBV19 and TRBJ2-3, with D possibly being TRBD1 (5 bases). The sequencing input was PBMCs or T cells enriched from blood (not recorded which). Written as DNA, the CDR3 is TGTGCCAGTAGTGACGTGTTGGGGCCGACCTCAAAACAGGAAGATACGCAGTATTTT. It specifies CASSDVLGPTSKQEDTQYF.